This TCR beta chain was recorded in a study of PD-1 blockade in classical Hodgkin lymphoma. Time point here: cycle 4 day 1 (C4D1), after five to seven weeks of nivolumab. Every patient had relapsed following autologous stem cell transplantation, and cohorts differed in brentuximab vedotin exposure. Purification of CD4+ T cells from thawed PBMCs was achieved by magnetic negative selection. Best overall response was complete response, partial response or progressive disease in these relapsed/refractory classical Hodgkin lymphoma patients. With respect to this clone: Its antigen remains unidentified.

The germline CDR1 and CDR2 sequences are LNHDA and SQIVND (reference sequence). This CDR3 has 12 amino acids. Trimming took off 8 bases at V and 8 bases at J, with 15 bases between the two ends. TCRdb's table, derived via immunoSEQ multiplex PCR, lists solely in-frame clones and lacks some. Of 25,000 to 30,000 clones in the sample, approximately 80% were seen once. Overall study findings and caveats: Complete responders started with a diversity level that resembled newly diagnosed patients at baseline. Individuals initiating nivolumab under 1 year after ASCT were excluded.

J is TRBJ1-2 and V is TRBV19; D gene ambiguous. The material sequenced was CD4+ T cells from blood, taken before the fourth cycle of nivolumab. The TCR sequence derives from a human donor with classical Hodgkin lymphoma. CDR3 region: CASEGRTGGYTF. The CDR3 bases are TGTGCCAGTGAGGGCCGGACGGGGGGCTACACCTTC. The variable domain in full, completed from reference TRBV19 and TRBJ1-2, reads DGGITQSPKYLFRKEGQNVTLSCEQNLNHDAMYWYRQDPGQGLRLIYYSQIVNDFQKGDIAEGYSVSREKKESFPLTVTSAQKNPTAFYLCASEGRTGGYTFGSGTRLTVV.